The present entry profiles one T cell receptor (beta chain) with its context. Antigen specificity is unknown. The CDR3 length is 16 residues. Trimming took off 2 bases at V and 2 bases at J, with 14 bases between the two ends. CDR1 and CDR2 (germline): MGHRA, YSYEKL. The entry originates in a study of shared clonotypes between healthy human individuals. Study-wide results and caveats: Clonotype sharing among donors was thought likely to change with sequencing depth. Clonotypes shared by all four donors outscored non-shared clonotypes in generation probability.

Sequencing was performed with immunoSEQ multiplex PCR; in TCRdb, only in-frame clones are kept and a portion is missing. The data hold about 710,000 clones, with roughly two thirds observed a single time. This receptor was obtained from a woman aged 25 to 45 in good health. The chain couples TRBV4-1 to TRBJ2-3, with D possibly TRBD2 on 5 matching bases. Material for sequencing was memory CD4+ T cells sorted from blood. Documented subset: CD45RA-negative fraction. The DNA of the CDR3 is TGCGCCAGCAGCCAATCGAGGGCCGGCGACACAGATACGCAGTATTTT. Amino acid sequence: CASSQSRAGDTDTQYF.